These 7 T cell receptor beta chains were all obtained from the same sample, sequenced in a study of spatial heterogeneity in lung cancer. Time point here: sample taken at primary tumor resection. TCRdb re-called the 5' RACE reads with MiXCR, one entry per CDR3 protein. The data show approximately 11,000 distinct CDR3 sequences, more than 3.5% seen once. The sequences come from PBMCs, collected at surgery. The receptors originated from a female donor with early-stage non-small cell lung cancer.

Ten or more counts support this clonotype. J is TRBJ2-7 and V is TRBV29-1; D remains ambiguous. Germline assignment: CDR1 SQVTM and CDR2 ANQGSEA. The CDR3 runs 12 residues. The V and J ends lost 1 base and 5 bases respectively, with 9 bases between them. As DNA, the CDR3 is TGCAGCGTTGAAGTTTGGCACCACGAGCAGTACTTC. Protein product: CSVEVWHHEQYF.

This clonotype was found many times. V gene TRBV9 combines with J gene TRBJ2-7; 7 bases are a match to TRBD1. This CDR3 region has 14 residues. CDR1 is SGDLS, CDR2 YYNGEE, per germline. V lost 3 bases and J lost 2; bases outside the gene matches: 5. CDR3 sequence reads: CASSATGTAYEQYF. CDR3 nucleotides: TGTGCCAGCAGCGCAACCGGGACAGCCTACGAGCAGTACTTC.

This clonotype has ten or more counts. This rearrangement joins TRBV20-1 to TRBJ2-7; the D is unclear. Germline V CDR1 and CDR2: DFQATT, SNEGSKA (reference sequence). The CDR3 runs to 15 residues. V lost 5 bases and J lost 3, with 20 bases in between. DNA of the CDR3: TGCAGTGCTCGCTCGCCCGGCTCTCTTCACTACGAGCAGTACTTC. This translates into CSARSPGSLHYEQYF.

The sample holds a few counts of this clonotype. This chain connects TRBV19 to TRBJ2-2, with TRBD2 identical over 7 bases. Unmatched junction bases numbered 5, after V lost 4 bases and J lost 0 bases. CDR3 length: 16 residues. Germline CDR1 reads LNHDA; CDR2 reads SQIVND (reference sequence). CDR3 in amino acids: CASSNGGGPNTGELFF. In nucleotides, the CDR3 is TGTGCCAGTAGTAACGGGGGAGGGCCGAACACCGGGGAGCTGTTTTTT.

This clonotype was counted at least ten times. This chain joins TRBV7-9 and TRBJ1-4; D not certain. The CDR3 extends over 18 amino acids. Germline lookup yields CDR1 SEHNR and CDR2 FQNEAQ (reference sequence). Between the trimmed V and J ends, which lost 0 bases and 4 bases, there was a span of 18 bases. The DNA for the CDR3 is TGTGCCAGCAGCTTAGCCCGGGAGTCCGCCCGTCTTAATGAAAAACTGTTTTTT. This encodes CASSLARESARLNEKLFF.

This clonotype was observed many times. The chain links TRBV18 to TRBJ2-3; 9 nucleotides match TRBD1. There are 19 residues in the CDR3. The germline V gene encodes CDR1 KGHSH and CDR2 LQKENI. V was clipped by 1 base and J by 4 bases; unmatched bases: 15. CDR3 loop: CASSPLPGQGWGIADTQYF. Here the CDR3 DNA reads TGTGCCAGCTCACCACTCCCCGGACAGGGGTGGGGAATAGCAGATACGCAGTATTTT.

This clonotype has a count of ten or more. The CDR3 bases are TGTGCCAGCAGTTCAATCCGCCTACGACCAGATACGCAGTATTTT. As protein: CASSSIRLRPDTQYF. This chain joins TRBV6-5 and TRBJ2-3, with D hard to call. Germline assignment: CDR1 MNHEY and CDR2 SVGAGI. CDR3 size: 15 residues. With 4 bases removed from V and 4 bases from J, the gap between germline ends came to 15 bases.